Reported below is one T cell receptor beta chain. This CDR3 spans 11 amino acids. Trimming at V came to 9 bases and at J to 6 bases, leaving 5 bases not matched to a gene. Germline V gene sequence: CDR1 MDHEN, CDR2 SYDVKM. The repertoire was sequenced with immunoSEQ multiplex PCR; TCRdb's copy has only in-frame clones and lacks some. There are 310,000 or so clones in the sample; roughly 91% occur only once, and 1% lies in the top ten. This sample is drawn from a study of blood T cell repertoires in COVID-19. Study summary: COVID-19 samples collected from the United States, Italy and Spain covered acute and convalescent phases.

The source material was peripheral blood. This clonotype was obtained from a man in his forties or fifties with active or convalescent COVID-19. This chain uses TRBV28 with TRBJ2-7, with 7 nucleotides matching TRBD2. The CDR3 DNA reads TGTGCCAGGGTGGGGGGGACCGAGCAGTACTTC. Protein: CARVGGTEQYF.